This TCR beta chain was sequenced in a study of shared clonotypes between healthy human individuals. Concerning this clone: The antigen is not known.

Trimming took 9 bases from V and 3 from J, leaving 5 bases between them. This CDR3 is built from 11 residues. Per germline, CDR1 SGHAT and CDR2 FQNNGV. Data came from immunoSEQ multiplex PCR; TCRdb stores just in-frame clones and leaves some out. The sample lists about 2 million clones, about 95% occurring once. Terminally differentiated effector memory CD45RA+ cells were excluded by CCR7 positive selection of CD45RO-negative cells. None of the donors, who were healthy HIV-negative adults, had recently had acute infections or vaccinations. The study's findings and limits: Unshared clonotypes carried lower generation probabilities than those common to all four donors.

The sample consisted of naive CD8+ T cells sorted from blood. This TCR derives from a young man in good health. The chain couples TRBV11-2 to TRBJ2-2; D gene ambiguous. The CDR3 nucleotides read TGTGCCAGTGCGGACACCGGGGAGCTGTTTTTT. This translates into CASADTGELFF. The full variable domain, in which reference TRBV11-2 and TRBJ2-2 provide the parts outside the CDR3, is EAGVAQSPRYKIIEKRQSVAFWCNPISGHATLYWYQQILGQGPKLLIQFQNNGVVDDSQLPKDRFSAERLKGVDSTLKIQPAKLEDSAVYLCASADTGELFFGEGSRLTVL.